This T cell receptor beta chain was obtained from a study of blood T cells in healthy people across ages. For the study at large: Template switching recovered approximately one barcoded beta molecule for every two T cells. Study outcomes and limitations: Naive CD4+ cell counts and diversity both ran higher in long-lived than in aged donors.

Together with a sample-barcoded 5' primer, a J-beta primer mix was included in a second PCR lasting roughly 7 to 11 cycles. Each of the cDNA molecules was tagged by a template-switch adaptor with 12 random nucleotides. TCRdb used MiXCR to reprocess the 5' RACE reads, holding one entry per CDR3 protein. This table holds 630,000 or so distinct CDR3 sequences, about 30% found once. In the case of this clonotype: The antigen remains unidentified.

The germline CDR1 and CDR2 sequences are DFQATT and SNEGSKA (reference sequence). The CDR3 runs 17 residues. Unmatched junction bases numbered 15, after V lost 2 bases and J lost 5 bases. Total RNA extraction produced at least 6 micrograms (per sample) for the study. The clonotype was recovered from an elderly woman in good health. The sample consisted of blood. The chain has TRBV20-1 and TRBJ2-1; 7 positions agree with TRBD2. The CDR3 region is CSARPWGRASRDNEQFF. CDR3 bases: TGCAGTGCTAGACCCTGGGGGAGGGCATCGAGGGACAATGAGCAGTTCTTC.